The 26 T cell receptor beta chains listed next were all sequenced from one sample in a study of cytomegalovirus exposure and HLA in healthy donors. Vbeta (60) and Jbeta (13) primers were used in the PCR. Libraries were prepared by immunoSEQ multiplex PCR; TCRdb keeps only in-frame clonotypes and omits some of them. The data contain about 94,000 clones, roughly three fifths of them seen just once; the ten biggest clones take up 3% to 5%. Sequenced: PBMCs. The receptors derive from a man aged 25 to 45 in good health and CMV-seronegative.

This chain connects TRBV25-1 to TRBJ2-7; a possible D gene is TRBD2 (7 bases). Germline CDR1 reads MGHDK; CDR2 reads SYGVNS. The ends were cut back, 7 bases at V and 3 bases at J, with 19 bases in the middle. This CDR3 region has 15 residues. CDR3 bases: TGTGCCAGCACCAAAAGGGGGGGGTCGGTCTACGAGCAGTACTTC. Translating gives CASTKRGGSVYEQYF.

CDR3 sequence reads: CASSSGTGGIYGYTF. The CDR3 nucleotides are TGTGCCAGCAGTTCCGGGACAGGGGGCATCTATGGCTACACCTTC. The rearrangement joins TRBV11-2 to TRBJ1-2; 12 bases are a match to TRBD1. This CDR3 is 15 amino acids long. The junction had 6 bases not matched to a gene; V was cut back by 6 bases and J by 4 bases. The germline CDR1 and CDR2 sequences are SGHAT and FQNNGV.

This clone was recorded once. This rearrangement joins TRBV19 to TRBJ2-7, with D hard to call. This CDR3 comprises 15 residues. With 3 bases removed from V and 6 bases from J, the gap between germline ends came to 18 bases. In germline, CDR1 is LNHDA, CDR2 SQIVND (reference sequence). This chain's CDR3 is CASSIRPQESSEQYF. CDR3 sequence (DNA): TGTGCCAGTAGTATTCGGCCCCAGGAATCGTCCGAGCAGTACTTC.

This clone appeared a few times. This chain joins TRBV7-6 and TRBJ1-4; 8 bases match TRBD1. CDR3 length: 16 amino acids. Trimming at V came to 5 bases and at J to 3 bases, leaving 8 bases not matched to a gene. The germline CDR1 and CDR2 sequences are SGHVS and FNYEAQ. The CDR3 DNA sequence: TGTGCCAGCAGCCCACTACAGACAGGGGCTAATGAAAAACTGTTTTTT. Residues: CASSPLQTGANEKLFF.

CDR3 loop: CASSYGGSPYNEQFF. CDR3 coding DNA: TGTGCCAGCAGTTACGGGGGGTCCCCCTACAATGAGCAGTTCTTC. The chain employs TRBV27 and TRBJ2-1, with 7 nucleotides matching TRBD2. V dropped 4 bases and J dropped 2; count of bases not matched to a gene: 5. The CDR3 has 15 residues. The germline gives CDR1 MNHEY, CDR2 SMNVEV (reference sequence).

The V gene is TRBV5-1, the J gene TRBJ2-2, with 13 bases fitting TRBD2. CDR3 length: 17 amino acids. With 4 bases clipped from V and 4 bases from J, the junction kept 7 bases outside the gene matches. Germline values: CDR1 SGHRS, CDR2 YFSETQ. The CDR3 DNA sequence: TGCGCCAGCAGCGGGACTAGCGGGATAGGTGGCACCGGGGAGCTGTTTTTT. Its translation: CASSGTSGIGGTGELFF.

CDR3 region: CASSVAGGGEKLFF. The CDR3 DNA reads TGTGCCAGCAGCGTAGCAGGGGGCGGTGAAAAACTGTTTTTT. The rearrangement uses TRBV9 and TRBJ1-4, with TRBD1 matching 8 bases. The CDR3 length is 14 residues. J lost 7 bases, V lost 0 bases, and 2 bases had no gene match. Germline V CDR1 and CDR2: SGDLS, YYNGEE.

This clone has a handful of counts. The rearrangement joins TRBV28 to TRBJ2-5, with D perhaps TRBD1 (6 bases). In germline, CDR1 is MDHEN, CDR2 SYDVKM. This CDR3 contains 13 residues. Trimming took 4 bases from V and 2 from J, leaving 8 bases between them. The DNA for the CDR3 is TGTGCCAGCAGTTCCGGACAGCAAGAGACCCAGTACTTC. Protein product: CASSSGQQETQYF.

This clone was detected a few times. The DNA for the CDR3 is TGTGCCAGTAGTATTGTTAGGGGTCGGTCCGGGGAGCTGTTTTTT. The encoded protein is CASSIVRGRSGELFF. This chain links TRBV19 with TRBJ2-2; perhaps TRBD1 as D (5 bases). Germline CDR1 and CDR2: LNHDA and SQIVND (reference sequence). This CDR3 contains 15 residues. Trimming stripped 3 bases from V and 6 bases from J, with 14 bases between. Based on the CDR3 plus reference TRBV19 and TRBJ2-2, the full variable domain is DGGITQSPKYLFRKEGQNVTLSCEQNLNHDAMYWYRQDPGQGLRLIYYSQIVNDFQKGDIAEGYSVSREKKESFPLTVTSAQKNPTAFYLCASSIVRGRSGELFFGEGSRLTVL.

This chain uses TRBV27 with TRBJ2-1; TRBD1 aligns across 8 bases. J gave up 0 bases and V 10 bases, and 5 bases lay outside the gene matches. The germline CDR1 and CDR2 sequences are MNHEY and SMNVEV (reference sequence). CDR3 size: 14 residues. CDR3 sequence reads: CATQGAVSYNEQFF. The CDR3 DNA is TGTGCCACCCAGGGGGCAGTCTCCTACAATGAGCAGTTCTTC.

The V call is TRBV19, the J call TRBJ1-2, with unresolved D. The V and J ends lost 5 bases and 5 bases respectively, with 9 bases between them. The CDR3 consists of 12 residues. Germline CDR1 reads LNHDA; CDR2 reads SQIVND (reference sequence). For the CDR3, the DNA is TGTGCCAGTAGTCCCGGCAGGTATGGCTACACCTTC. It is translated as CASSPGRYGYTF.

CDR3 in DNA: TGCGCCAGCAGCCCGACCGGGATTAGTCCAGATACGCAGTATTTT. This encodes CASSPTGISPDTQYF. The chain employs TRBV5-1 and TRBJ2-3, with D maybe TRBD2 (5 bases). The CDR3 spans 15 residues. V lost 4 bases and J lost 4, with 16 bases in between. The germline V gene has CDR1 SGHRS and CDR2 YFSETQ.

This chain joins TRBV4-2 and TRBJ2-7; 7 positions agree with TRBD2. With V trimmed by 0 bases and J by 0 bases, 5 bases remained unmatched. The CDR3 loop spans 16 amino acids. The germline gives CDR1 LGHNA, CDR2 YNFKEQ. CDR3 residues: CASSQDSPSGSYEQYF. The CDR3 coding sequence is TGTGCCAGCAGCCAAGATTCCCCTAGCGGCTCCTACGAGCAGTACTTC.

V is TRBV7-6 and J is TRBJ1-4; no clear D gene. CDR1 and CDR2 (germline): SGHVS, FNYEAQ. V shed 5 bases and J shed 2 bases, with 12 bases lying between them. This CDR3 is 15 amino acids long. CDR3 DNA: TGTGCCAGCAGCCCCCTTGCGGGTACTAATGAAAAACTGTTTTTT. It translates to CASSPLAGTNEKLFF.

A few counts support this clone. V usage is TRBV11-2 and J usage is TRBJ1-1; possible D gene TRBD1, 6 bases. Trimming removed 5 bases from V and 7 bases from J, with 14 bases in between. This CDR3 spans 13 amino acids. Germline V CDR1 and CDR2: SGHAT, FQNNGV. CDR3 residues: CASSTGWGSEAFF. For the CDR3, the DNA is TGTGCCAGCAGCACAGGGTGGGGGAGTGAAGCTTTCTTT.

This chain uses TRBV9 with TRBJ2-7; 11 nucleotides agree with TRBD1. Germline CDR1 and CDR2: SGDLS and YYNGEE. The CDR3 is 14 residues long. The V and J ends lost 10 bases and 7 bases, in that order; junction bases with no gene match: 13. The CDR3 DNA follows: TGTGCCCGAAAAAGTAGGACAGGGGGCTTTGAGCAGTACTTC. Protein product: CARKSRTGGFEQYF.

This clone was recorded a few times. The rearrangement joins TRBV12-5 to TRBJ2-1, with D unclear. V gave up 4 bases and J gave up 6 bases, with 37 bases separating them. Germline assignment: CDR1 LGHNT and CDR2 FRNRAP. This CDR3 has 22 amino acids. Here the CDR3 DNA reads TGTGCTAGTGGTTCCCCATTCATAGTTTTATTTTTGGATAACAACCGGAGCAATGAGCAGTTCTTC. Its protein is CASGSPFIVLFLDNNRSNEQFF.

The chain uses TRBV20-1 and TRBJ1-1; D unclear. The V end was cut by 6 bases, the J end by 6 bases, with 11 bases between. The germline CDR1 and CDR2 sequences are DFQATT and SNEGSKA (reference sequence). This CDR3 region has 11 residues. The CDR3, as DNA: TGCAGTGCCTTCGGGGTCGCTGAAGCTTTCTTT. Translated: CSAFGVAEAFF.

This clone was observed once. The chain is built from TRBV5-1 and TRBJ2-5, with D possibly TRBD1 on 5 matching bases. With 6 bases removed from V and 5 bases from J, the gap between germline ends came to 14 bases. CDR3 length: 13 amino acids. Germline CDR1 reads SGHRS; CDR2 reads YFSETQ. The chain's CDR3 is CASKLNSGETQYF. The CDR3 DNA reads TGCGCCAGCAAGCTCAATTCAGGGGAGACCCAGTACTTC.

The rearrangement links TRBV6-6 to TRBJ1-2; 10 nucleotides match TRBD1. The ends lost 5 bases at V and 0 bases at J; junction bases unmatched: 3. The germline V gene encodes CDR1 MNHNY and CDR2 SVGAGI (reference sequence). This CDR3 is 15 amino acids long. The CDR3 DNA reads TGTGCCAGCAGTCGCGGACAGGGGGCTAACTATGGCTACACCTTC. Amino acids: CASSRGQGANYGYTF.

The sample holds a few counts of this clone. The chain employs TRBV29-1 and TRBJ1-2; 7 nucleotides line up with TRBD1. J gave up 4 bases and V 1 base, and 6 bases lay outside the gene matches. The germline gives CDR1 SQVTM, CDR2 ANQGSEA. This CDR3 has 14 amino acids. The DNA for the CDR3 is TGCAGCGTTGAAGGGAGGGGACAGAGCTATGGCTACACCTTC. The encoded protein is CSVEGRGQSYGYTF.

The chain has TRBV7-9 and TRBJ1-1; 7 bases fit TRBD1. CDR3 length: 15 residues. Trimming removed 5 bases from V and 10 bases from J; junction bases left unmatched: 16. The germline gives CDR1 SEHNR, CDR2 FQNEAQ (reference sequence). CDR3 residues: CASSAPQGLRGVAFF. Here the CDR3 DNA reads TGTGCCAGCAGCGCCCCACAGGGGCTACGCGGGGTAGCTTTCTTT.

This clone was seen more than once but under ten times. CDR3 protein: CASTPGAIYNEQFF. In DNA, the CDR3 is TGTGCCAGTACCCCTGGGGCTATTTACAATGAGCAGTTCTTC. This rearrangement joins TRBV19 to TRBJ2-1; possible D gene TRBD1, 5 bases. Germline V gives CDR1 LNHDA, CDR2 SQIVND (reference sequence). The V gene lost 7 bases and the J gene lost 4 bases, with 14 bases spanning the gap. This CDR3 contains 14 residues.

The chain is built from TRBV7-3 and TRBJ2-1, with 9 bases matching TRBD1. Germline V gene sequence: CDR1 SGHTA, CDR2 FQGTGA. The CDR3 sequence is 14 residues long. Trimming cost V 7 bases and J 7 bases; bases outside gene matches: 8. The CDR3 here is CASTYGTGSNEQFF. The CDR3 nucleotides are TGTGCCAGCACCTACGGGACAGGGTCGAATGAGCAGTTCTTC.

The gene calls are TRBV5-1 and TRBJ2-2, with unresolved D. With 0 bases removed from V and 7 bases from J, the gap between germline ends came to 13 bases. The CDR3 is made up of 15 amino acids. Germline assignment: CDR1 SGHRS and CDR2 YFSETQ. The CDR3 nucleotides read TGCGCCAGCAGCTTGGAAGTCAAATCAGGCGGGGAGCTGTTTTTT. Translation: CASSLEVKSGGELFF.

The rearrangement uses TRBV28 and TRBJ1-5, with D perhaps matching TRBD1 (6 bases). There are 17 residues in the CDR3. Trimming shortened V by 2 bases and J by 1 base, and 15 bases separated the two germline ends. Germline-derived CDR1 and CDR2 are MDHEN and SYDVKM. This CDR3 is CASSLGGGGRSNQPQHF. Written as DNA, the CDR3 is TGTGCCAGCAGTTTAGGAGGGGGGGGACGGAGCAATCAGCCCCAGCATTTT.